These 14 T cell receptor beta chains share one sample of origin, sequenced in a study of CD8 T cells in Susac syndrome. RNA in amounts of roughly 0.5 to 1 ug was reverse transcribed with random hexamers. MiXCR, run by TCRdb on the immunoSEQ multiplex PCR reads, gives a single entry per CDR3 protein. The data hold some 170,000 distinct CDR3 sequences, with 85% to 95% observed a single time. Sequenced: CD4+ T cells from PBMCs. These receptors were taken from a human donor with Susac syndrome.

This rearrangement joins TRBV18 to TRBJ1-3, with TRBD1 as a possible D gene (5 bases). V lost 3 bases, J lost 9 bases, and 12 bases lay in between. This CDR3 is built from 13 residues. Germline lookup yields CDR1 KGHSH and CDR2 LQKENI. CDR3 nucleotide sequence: TGTGCCAGCTCACCTGGGGACTTCGGCACCATATATTTT. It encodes CASSPGDFGTIYF.

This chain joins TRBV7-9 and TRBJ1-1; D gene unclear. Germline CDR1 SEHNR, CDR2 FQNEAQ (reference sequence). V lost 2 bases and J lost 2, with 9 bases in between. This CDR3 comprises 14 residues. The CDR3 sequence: CASSLSLTNTEAFF. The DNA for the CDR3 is TGTGCCAGCAGCTTATCACTGACTAACACTGAAGCTTTCTTT.

CDR3 protein: CSTGTLLTDTQYF. The CDR3 bases are TGCAGCACCGGGACCCTTCTCACAGATACGCAGTATTTT. This chain links TRBV29-1 with TRBJ2-3, with D perhaps given as TRBD1 or TRBD2 (5 bases each). CDR1 is SQVTM, CDR2 ANQGSEA, per germline. The V and J ends lost 8 bases and 2 bases respectively, with 14 bases between them. The CDR3 is 13 residues long.

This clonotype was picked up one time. CDR3 DNA: TGCAGCGTTGAGGGGACTAGCGGACTGAACACCGGGGAGCTGTTTTTT. Translated, it gives CSVEGTSGLNTGELFF. This chain connects TRBV29-1 to TRBJ2-2; TRBD2 aligns across 11 bases. The CDR3 covers 16 residues. Trimming at V came to 3 bases and at J to 1 base, leaving 4 bases not matched to a gene. Germline CDR1 and CDR2: SQVTM and ANQGSEA.

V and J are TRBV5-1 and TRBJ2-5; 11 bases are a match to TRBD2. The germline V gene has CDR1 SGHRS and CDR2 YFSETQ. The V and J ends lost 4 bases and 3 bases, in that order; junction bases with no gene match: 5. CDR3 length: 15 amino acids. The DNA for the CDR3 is TGCGCCAGCAGCCGAATAGCGGGGGGGGAAGAGACCCAGTACTTC. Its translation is CASSRIAGGEETQYF.

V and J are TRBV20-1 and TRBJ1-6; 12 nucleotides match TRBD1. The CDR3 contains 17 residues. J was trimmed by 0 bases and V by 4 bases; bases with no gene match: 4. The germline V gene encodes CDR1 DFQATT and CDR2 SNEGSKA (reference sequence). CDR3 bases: TGCAGTGCTACACAGGGACAGGGGGCCTCCTATAATTCACCCCTCCACTTT. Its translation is CSATQGQGASYNSPLHF.

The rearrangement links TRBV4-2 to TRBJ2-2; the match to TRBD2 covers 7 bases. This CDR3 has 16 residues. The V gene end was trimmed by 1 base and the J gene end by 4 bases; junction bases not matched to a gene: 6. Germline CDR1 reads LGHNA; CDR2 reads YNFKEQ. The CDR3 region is CASSQVRGRGTGELFF. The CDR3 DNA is TGTGCCAGCAGCCAAGTACGGGGGAGGGGCACCGGGGAGCTGTTTTTT.

The CDR3 here is CASSPGRQGNQPQHF. The CDR3 DNA reads TGTGCCAGCTCACCCGGGCGACAGGGAAATCAGCCCCAGCATTTT. The chain recombines TRBV18 with TRBJ1-5, with 7 bases fitting TRBD1. The CDR3 spans 15 residues. The junction had 6 bases not matched to a gene; V was cut back by 3 bases and J by 4 bases. Looked up from germline, CDR1 is KGHSH and CDR2 is LQKENI.

The CDR3 DNA reads TGTGCCTGGAGATCGGGGGCGAATGAAAAACTGTTTTTT. Translation: CAWRSGANEKLFF. This sequence joins TRBV30 and TRBJ1-4; possibly TRBD1 for D (6 bases). Germline-derived CDR1 and CDR2 are GTSNPN and SVGIG (reference sequence). V lost 3 bases, J lost 5 bases, and 10 bases lay in between. The CDR3 sequence is 13 residues long. Looking up the rest from reference TRBV30 and TRBJ1-4 gives the full variable domain: SQTIHQWPATLVQPVGSPLSLECTVEGTSNPNLYWYRQAAGRGLQLLFYSVGIGQISSEVPQNLSASRPQDRQFILSSKKLLLSDSGFYLCAWRSGANEKLFFGSGTQLSVL.

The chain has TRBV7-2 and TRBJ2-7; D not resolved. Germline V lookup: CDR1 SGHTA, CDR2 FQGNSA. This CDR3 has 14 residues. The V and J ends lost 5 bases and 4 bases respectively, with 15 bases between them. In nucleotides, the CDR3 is TGTGCCAGCAGCACCACAAAAGAGGTATACGAGCAGTACTTC. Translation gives CASSTTKEVYEQYF.

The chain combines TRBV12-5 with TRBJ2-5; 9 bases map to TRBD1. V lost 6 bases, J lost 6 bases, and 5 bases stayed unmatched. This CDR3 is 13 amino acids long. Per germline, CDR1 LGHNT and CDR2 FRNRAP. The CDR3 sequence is CASGQGASQTQYF. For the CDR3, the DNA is TGTGCTAGTGGACAGGGGGCGAGTCAGACCCAGTACTTC. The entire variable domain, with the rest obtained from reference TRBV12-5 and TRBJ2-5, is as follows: DARVTQTPRHKVTEMGQEVTMRCQPILGHNTVFWYRQTMMQGLELLAYFRNRAPLDDSGMPKDRFSAEMPDATLATLKIQPSEPRDSAVYFCASGQGASQTQYFGPGTRLLVL.

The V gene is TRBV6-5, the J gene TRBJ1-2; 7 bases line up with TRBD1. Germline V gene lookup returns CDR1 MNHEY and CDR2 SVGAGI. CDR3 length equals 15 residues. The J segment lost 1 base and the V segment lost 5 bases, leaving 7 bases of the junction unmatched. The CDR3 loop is CASSTNRGFNYGYTF. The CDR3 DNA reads TGTGCCAGCAGTACGAACAGGGGATTTAACTATGGCTACACCTTC.

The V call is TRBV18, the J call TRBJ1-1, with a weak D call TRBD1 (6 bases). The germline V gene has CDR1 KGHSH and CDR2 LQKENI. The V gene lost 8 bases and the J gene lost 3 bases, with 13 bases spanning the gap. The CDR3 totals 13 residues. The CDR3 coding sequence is TGTGCCAGCGTGGGGGGCGGGGACACTGAAGCTTTCTTT. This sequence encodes CASVGGGDTEAFF.

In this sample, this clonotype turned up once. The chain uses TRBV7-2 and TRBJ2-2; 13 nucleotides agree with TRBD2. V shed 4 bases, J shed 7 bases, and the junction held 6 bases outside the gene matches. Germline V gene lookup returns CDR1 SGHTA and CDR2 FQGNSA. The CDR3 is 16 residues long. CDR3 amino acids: CASSSGLAGVDGELFF. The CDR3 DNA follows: TGTGCCAGCAGCTCCGGACTAGCGGGGGTTGACGGGGAGCTGTTTTTT. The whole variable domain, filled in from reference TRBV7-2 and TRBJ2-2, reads GAGVSQSPSNKVTEKGKDVELRCDPISGHTALYWYRQSLGQGLEFLIYFQGNSAPDKSGLPSDRFSAERTGGSVSTLTIQRTQQEDSAVYLCASSSGLAGVDGELFFGEGSRLTVL.